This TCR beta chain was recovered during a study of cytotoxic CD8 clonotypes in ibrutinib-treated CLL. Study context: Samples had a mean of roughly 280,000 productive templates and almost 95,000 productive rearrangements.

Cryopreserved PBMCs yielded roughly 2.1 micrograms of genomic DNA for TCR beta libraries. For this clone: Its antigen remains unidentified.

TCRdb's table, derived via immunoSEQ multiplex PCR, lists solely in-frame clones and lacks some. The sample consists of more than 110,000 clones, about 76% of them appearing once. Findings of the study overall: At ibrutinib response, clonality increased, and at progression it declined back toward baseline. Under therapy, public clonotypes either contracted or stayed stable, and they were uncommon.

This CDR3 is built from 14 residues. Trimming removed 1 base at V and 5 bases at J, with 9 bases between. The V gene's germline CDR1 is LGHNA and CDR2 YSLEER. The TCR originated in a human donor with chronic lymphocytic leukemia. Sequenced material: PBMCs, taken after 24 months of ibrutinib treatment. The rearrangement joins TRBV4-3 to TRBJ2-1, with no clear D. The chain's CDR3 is CASSQVARNNEQFF. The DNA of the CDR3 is TGCGCCAGCAGCCAAGTTGCCCGGAACAATGAGCAGTTCTTC.